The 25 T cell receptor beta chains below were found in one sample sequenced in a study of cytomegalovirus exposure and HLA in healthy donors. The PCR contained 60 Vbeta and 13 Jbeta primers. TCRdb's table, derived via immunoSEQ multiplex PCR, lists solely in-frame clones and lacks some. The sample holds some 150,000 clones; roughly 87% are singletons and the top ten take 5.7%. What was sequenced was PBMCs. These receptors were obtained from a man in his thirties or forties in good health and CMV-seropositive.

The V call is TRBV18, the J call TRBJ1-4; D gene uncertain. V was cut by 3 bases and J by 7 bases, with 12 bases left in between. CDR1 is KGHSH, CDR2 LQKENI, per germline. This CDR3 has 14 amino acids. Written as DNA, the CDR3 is TGTGCCAGCTCACCGGCTATCGGCGGTGAAAAACTGTTTTTT. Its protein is CASSPAIGGEKLFF.

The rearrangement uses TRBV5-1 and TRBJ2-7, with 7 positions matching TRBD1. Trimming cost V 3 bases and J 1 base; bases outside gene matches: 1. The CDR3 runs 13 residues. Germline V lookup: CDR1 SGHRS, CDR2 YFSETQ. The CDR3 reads CASSWDSSYEQYF. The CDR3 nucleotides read TGCGCCAGCAGCTGGGACAGTTCCTACGAGCAGTACTTC.

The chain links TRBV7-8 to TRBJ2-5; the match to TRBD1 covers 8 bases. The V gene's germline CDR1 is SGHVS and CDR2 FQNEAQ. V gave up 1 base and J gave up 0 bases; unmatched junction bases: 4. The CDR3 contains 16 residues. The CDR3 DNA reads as TGTGCCAGCAGCTTAGAAAGGGACAGGTACCAAGAGACCCAGTACTTC. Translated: CASSLERDRYQETQYF.

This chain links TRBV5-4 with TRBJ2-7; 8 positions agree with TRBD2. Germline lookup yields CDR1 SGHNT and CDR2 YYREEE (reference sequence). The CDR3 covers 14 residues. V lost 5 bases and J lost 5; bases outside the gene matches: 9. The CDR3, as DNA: TGTGCCAGCAGGCCCGGGACTAGGAGCCACGAGCAGTACTTC. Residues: CASRPGTRSHEQYF.

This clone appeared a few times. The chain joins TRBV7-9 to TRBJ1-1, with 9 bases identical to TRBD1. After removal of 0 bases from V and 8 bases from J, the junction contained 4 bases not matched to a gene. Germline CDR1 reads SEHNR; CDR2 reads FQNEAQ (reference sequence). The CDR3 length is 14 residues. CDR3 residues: CASSLAGTGLEAFF. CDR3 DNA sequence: TGTGCCAGCAGCTTAGCCGGGACAGGGTTAGAAGCTTTCTTT.

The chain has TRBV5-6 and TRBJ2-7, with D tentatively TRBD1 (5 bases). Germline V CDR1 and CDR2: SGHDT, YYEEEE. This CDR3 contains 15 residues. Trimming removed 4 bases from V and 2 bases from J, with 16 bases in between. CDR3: CASSPGQLGAYEQYF. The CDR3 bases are TGTGCCAGCAGCCCTGGACAACTTGGGGCCTACGAGCAGTACTTC.

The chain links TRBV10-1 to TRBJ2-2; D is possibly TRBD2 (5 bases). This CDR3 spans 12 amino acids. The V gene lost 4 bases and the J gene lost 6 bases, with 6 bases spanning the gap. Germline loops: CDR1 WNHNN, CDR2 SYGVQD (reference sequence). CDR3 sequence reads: CASSVDSGELFF. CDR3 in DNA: TGCGCCAGCAGTGTGGACTCCGGGGAGCTGTTTTTT.

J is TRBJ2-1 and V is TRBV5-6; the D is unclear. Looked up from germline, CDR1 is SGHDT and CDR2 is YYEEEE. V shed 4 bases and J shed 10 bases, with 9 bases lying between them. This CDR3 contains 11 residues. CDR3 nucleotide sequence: TGTGCCAGCAGCGCGAGAATAGAGCAGTTCTTC. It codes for CASSARIEQFF.

CDR3 residues: CASNRLGTENTEAFF. CDR3 bases: TGCGCCAGCAACCGCTTAGGGACAGAGAACACTGAAGCTTTCTTT. The V and J genes are TRBV5-1 and TRBJ1-1; 7 nucleotides agree with TRBD1. The germline gives CDR1 SGHRS, CDR2 YFSETQ. Unmatched junction bases numbered 9, after V lost 6 bases and J lost 1 base. The CDR3 length is 15 residues.

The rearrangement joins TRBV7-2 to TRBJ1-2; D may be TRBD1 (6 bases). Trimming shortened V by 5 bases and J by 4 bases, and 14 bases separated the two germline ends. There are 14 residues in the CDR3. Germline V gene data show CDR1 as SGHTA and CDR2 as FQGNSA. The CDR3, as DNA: TGTGCCAGCAGCCCAGCCGACAGGAGCTATGGCTACACCTTC. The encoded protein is CASSPADRSYGYTF. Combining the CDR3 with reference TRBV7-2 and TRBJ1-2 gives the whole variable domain GAGVSQSPSNKVTEKGKDVELRCDPISGHTALYWYRQSLGQGLEFLIYFQGNSAPDKSGLPSDRFSAERTGGSVSTLTIQRTQQEDSAVYLCASSPADRSYGYTFGSGTRLTVV.

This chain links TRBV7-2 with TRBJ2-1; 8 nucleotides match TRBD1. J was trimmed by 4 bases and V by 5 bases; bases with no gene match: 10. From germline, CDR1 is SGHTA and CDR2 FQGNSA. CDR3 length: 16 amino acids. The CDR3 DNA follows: TGTGCCAGCAGCGGAGCCTCAGGGGGCGGGTACAATGAGCAGTTCTTC. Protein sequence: CASSGASGGGYNEQFF.

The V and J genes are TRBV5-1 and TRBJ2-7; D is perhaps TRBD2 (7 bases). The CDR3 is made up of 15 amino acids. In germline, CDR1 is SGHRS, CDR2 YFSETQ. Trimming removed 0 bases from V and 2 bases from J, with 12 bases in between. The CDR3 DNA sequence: TGCGCCAGCAGCTTGGAACAGGGAGGGACCTACGAGCAGTACTTC. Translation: CASSLEQGGTYEQYF.

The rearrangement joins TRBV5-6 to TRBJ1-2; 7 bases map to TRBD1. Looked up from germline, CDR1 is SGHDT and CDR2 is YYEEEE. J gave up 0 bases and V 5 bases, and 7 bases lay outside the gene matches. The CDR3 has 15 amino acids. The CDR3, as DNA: TGTGCCAGCAGGGAAGGGACAGTTACTAACTATGGCTACACCTTC. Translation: CASREGTVTNYGYTF.

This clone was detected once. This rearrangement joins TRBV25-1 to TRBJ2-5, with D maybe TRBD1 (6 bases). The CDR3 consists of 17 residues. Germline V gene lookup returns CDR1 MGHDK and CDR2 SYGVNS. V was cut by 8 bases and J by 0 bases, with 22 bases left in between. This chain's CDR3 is CASQDSRHRYNQETQYF. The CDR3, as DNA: TGTGCCAGCCAGGACAGTCGACACCGCTACAACCAAGAGACCCAGTACTTC.

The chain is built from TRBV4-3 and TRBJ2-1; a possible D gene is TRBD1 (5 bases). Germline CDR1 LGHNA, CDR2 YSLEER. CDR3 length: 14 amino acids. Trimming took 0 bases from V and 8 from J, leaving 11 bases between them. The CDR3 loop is CASSQDVGLDEQFF. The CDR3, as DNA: TGCGCCAGCAGCCAAGATGTGGGGCTGGATGAGCAGTTCTTC.

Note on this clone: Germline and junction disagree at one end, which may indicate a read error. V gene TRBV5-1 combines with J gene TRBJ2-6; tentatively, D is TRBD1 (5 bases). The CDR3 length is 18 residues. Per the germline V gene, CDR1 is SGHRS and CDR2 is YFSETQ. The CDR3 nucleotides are TGCGCCAGCAGCTTGGGGGTAACAAGGGGCTCTGGGGCCAACGGCCTGACTTTC. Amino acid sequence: CASSLGVTRGSGANGLTF. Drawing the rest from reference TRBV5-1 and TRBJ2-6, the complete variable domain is KAGVTQTPRYLIKTRGQQVTLSCSPISGHRSVSWYQQTPGQGLQFLFEYFSETQRNKGNFPGRFSGRQFSNSRSEMNVSTLELGDSALYLCASSLGVTRGSGANGLTFGAGSRLTVL.

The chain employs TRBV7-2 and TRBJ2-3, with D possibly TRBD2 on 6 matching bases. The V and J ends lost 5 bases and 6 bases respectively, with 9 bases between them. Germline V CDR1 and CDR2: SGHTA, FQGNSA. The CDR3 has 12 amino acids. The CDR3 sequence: CASSGAGDTQYF. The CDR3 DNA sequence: TGTGCCAGCAGCGGCGCGGGGGATACGCAGTATTTT.

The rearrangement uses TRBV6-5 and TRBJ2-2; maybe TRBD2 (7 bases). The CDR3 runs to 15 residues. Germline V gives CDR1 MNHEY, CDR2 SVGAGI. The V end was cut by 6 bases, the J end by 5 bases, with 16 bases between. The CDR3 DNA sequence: TGTGCCAGCAGGGGGGGGGCGTCGGAGACCGGGGAGCTGTTTTTT. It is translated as CASRGGASETGELFF.

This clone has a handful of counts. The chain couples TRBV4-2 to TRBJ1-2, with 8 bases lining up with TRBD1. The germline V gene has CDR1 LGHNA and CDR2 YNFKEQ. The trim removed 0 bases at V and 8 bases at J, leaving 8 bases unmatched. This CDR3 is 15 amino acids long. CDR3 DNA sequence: TGTGCCAGCAGCCAAGATTGGACAGGGCATAGAGGCTACACCTTC. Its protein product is CASSQDWTGHRGYTF.

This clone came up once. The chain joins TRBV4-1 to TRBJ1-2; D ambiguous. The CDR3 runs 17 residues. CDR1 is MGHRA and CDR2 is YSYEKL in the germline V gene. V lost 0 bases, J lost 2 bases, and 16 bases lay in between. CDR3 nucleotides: TGCGCCAGCAGCCAAGAATGGCCGCGGGAAACCAACTATGGCTACACCTTC. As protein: CASSQEWPRETNYGYTF.

CDR3 loop: CASSEEYGLQGGKLFF. In nucleotides, the CDR3 is TGTGCCAGCAGTGAAGAGTATGGCCTGCAGGGTGGAAAACTGTTTTTT. The rearrangement uses TRBV6-1 and TRBJ1-4, with D perhaps TRBD1 (5 bases). V lost 1 base to trimming and J lost 10 bases, with 19 bases between them. Germline values: CDR1 MNHNS, CDR2 SASEGT. The CDR3 spans 16 residues.

CDR3 loop: CASSFSAGVYNEQFF. CDR3 in DNA: TGTGCCAGCAGCTTCTCAGCGGGCGTATACAATGAGCAGTTCTTC. The chain combines TRBV11-3 with TRBJ2-1, with a weak D call TRBD2 (6 bases). The V gene lost 3 bases and the J gene lost 4 bases, with 13 bases spanning the gap. The V gene's germline CDR1 is SGHNT and CDR2 YENEEA. The CDR3 has 15 residues.

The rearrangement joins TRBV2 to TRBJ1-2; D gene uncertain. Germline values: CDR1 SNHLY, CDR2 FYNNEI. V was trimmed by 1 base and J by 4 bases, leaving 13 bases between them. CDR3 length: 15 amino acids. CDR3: CASSEEVVVSYGYTF. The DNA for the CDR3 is TGTGCCAGCAGTGAAGAAGTGGTAGTTAGCTATGGCTACACCTTC. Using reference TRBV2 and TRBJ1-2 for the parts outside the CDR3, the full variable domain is EPEVTQTPSHQVTQMGQEVILRCVPISNHLYFYWYRQILGQKVEFLVSFYNNEISEKSEIFDDQFSVERPDGSNFTLKIRSTKLEDSAMYFCASSEEVVVSYGYTFGSGTRLTVV.

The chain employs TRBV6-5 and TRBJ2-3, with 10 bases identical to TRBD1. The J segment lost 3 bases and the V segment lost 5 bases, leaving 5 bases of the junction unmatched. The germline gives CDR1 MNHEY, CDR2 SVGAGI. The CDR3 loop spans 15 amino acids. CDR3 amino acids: CASSSRTGGTDTQYF. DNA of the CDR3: TGTGCCAGCAGTAGTCGGACAGGGGGAACAGATACGCAGTATTTT.

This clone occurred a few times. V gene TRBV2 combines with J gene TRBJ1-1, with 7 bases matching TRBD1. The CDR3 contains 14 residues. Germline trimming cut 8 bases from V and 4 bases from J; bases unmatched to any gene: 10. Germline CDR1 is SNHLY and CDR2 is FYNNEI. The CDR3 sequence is CASLESGGVTEAFF. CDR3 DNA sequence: TGTGCCAGCCTAGAGTCAGGGGGAGTCACTGAAGCTTTCTTT.